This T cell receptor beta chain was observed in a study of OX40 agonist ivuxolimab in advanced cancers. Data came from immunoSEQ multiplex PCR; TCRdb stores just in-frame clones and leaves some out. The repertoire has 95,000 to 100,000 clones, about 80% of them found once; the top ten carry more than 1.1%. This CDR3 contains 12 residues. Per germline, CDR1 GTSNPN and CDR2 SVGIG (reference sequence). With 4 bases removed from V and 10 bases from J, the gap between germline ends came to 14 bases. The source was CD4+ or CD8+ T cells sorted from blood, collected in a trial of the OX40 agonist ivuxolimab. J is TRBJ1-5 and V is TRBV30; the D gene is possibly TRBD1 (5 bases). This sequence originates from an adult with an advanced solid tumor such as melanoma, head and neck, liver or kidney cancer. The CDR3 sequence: CAWNQGSRPQHF. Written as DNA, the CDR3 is TGTGCCTGGAATCAGGGCTCCCGTCCCCAGCATTTT. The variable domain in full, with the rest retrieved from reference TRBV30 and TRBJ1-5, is SQTIHQWPATLVQPVGSPLSLECTVEGTSNPNLYWYRQAAGRGLQLLFYSVGIGQISSEVPQNLSASRPQDRQFILSSKKLLLSDSGFYLCAWNQGSRPQHFGDGTRLSIL.